This T cell receptor (beta chain) was recorded in a study of cytomegalovirus exposure and HLA in healthy donors. PCR was performed using 60 Vbeta and 13 Jbeta primers. Some clones are missing from TCRdb's copy, which holds only in-frame ones; the method was immunoSEQ multiplex PCR. The sample contains some 140,000 clones, about two thirds of which appear only once. This sequence originates from a woman aged 40 to 50 in good health and CMV-seronegative. The sequenced material came from PBMCs.

The CDR3 sequence is CASGGLNTEAFF. The DNA of the CDR3 is TGTGCCAGCGGTGGGCTTAACACTGAAGCTTTCTTT. This chain connects TRBV7-9 to TRBJ1-1; no definite D call. The CDR3 spans 12 residues. V lost 8 bases, J lost 2 bases, and 9 bases lay in between. Germline CDR1 reads SEHNR; CDR2 reads FQNEAQ (reference sequence).